Below, one TCR beta chain is given with its context. Its target is not known. Because this beta chain is a stray read in a library intended to capture alpha chains, its abundance should not be given much weight. Germline V gene data show CDR1 as SGHDN and CDR2 as FVKESK. This CDR3 spans 13 amino acids. V was pared by 1 base and J by 3 bases, with 6 bases between. Using its own MiXCR run on the 5' RACE reads, TCRdb lists one record per CDR3 protein. The sample records several thousand distinct CDR3 sequences, approximately 15% being singletons. The data derive from a study of spatial heterogeneity in lung cancer. General study results and limits: Counts of expanded intratumoral alpha and beta TCRs tracked tumor mutation counts.

Time point: sample taken at primary tumor resection. The sequence derives from a male donor with early-stage non-small cell lung cancer. The sample in question was lung tumor tissue, obtained at surgery. This chain connects TRBV14 to TRBJ1-1; D unclear. The CDR3 DNA follows: TGTGCCAGCAGCCAAGCGAAATACACTGAAGCTTTCTTT. As protein: CASSQAKYTEAFF.